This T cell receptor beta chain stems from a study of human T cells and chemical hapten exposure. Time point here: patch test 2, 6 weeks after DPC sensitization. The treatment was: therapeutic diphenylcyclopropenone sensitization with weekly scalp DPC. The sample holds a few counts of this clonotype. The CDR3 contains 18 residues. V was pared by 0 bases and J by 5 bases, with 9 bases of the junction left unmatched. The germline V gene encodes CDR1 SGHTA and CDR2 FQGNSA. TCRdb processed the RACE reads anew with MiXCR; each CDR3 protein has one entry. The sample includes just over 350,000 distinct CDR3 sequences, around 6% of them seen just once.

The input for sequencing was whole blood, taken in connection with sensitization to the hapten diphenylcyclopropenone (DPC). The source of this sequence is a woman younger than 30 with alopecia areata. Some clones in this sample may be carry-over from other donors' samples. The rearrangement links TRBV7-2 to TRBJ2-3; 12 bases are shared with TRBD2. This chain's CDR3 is CASSLAIQGLAGGDTQYF. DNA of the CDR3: TGTGCCAGCAGCTTAGCGATACAGGGACTAGCGGGCGGAGATACGCAGTATTTT. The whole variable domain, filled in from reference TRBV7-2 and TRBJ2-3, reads GAGVSQSPSNKVTEKGKDVELRCDPISGHTALYWYRQSLGQGLEFLIYFQGNSAPDKSGLPSDRFSAERTGGSVSTLTIQRTQQEDSAVYLCASSLAIQGLAGGDTQYFGPGTRLTVL.